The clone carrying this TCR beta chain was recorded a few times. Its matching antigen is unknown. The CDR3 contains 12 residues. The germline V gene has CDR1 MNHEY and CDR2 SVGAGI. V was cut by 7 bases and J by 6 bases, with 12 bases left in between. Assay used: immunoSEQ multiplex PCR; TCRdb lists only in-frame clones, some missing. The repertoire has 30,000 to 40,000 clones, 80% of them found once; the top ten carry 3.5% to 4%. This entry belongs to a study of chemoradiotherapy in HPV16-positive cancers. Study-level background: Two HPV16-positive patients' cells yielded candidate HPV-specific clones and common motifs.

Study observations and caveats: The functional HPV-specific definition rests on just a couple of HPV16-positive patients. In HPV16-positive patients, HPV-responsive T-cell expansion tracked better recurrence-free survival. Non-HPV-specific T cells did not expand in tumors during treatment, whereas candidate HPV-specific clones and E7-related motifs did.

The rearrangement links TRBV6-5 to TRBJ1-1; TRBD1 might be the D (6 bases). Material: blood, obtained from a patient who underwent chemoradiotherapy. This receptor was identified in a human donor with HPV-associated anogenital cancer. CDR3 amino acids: CASNSQGPEAFF. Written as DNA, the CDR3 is TGTGCCAGCAATTCACAGGGACCTGAAGCTTTCTTT.